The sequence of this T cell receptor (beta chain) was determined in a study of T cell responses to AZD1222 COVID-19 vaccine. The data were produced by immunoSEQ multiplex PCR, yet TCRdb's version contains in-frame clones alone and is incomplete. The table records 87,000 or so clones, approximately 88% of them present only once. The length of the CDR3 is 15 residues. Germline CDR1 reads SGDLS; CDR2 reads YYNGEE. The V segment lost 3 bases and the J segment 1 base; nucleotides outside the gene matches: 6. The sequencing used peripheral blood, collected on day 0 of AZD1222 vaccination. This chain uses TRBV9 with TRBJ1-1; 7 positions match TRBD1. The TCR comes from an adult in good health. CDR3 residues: CASSETGTENTEAFF. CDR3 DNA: TGTGCCAGCAGCGAAACCGGGACAGAGAACACTGAAGCTTTCTTT.